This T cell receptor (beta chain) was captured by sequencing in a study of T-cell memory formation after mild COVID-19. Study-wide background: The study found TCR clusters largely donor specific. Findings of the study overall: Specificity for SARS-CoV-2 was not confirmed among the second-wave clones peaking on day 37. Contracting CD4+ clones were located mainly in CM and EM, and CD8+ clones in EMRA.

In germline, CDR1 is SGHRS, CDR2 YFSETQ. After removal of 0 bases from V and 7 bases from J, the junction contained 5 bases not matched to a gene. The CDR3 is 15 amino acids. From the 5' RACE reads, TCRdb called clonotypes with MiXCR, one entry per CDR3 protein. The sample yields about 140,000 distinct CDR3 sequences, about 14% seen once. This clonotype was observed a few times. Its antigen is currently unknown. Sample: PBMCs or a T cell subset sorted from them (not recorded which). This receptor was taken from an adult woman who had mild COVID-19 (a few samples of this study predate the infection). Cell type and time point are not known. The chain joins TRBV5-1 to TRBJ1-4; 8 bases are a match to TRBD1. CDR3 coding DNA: TGCGCCAGCAGCTTGGCCACAGGGGGAAGTGAAAAACTGTTTTTT. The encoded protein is CASSLATGGSEKLFF.